The rows below give T cell receptor beta chains drawn from one sample of a study of blood T cell repertoires in COVID-19. Sequencing used immunoSEQ multiplex PCR; TCRdb keeps in-frame clones, though not all of them. The top ten hold over 3.5% of the sample, which has fewer than 65,000 clones, about 80% seen once. The sequenced sample was peripheral blood. All receptors come from a man aged 55 to 70 with acute or convalescent COVID-19. Each CDR3 is given with its conserved first and last residue. A D gene is named only where the DNA matches it firmly. Size is stated for part of the rows, as once, few or many counts, or as a class when the clone is expanded.

>-|TRBV4-1|TRBD1|TRBJ2-3
TGCGCCAGCAGCCCCCGGGACAGCGTAACAGATACGCAGTATTTT
CASSPRDSVTDTQYF
>-|TRBV6-5|TRBD1|TRBJ1-2
TGTGCCAGCAGTCGTACAGGGGACTATGGCTACACCTTC
CASSRTGDYGYTF
>-|TRBV6-1|TRBD1|TRBJ1-4
TGTGCCAGCAGTGAAGAAAGGGATCTTGGGGACAGGAGAGGGAAACTGTTTTTT
CASSEERDLGDRRGKLFF
>few|TRBV19|TRBD1|TRBJ2-1
TGTGCCAGTAGTAATGGGGGAAGGGACAGGGCATACAATGAGCAGTTCTTC
CASSNGGRDRAYNEQFF
>few|TRBV2|TRBD1|TRBJ1-1
TGTGCCAGCACCTTCGACAGGGGAGGTACTGAAGCTTTCTTT
CASTFDRGGTEAFF
>-|TRBV27|-|TRBJ1-5
TGTGCCAGCAGTTTAAGCGGAGGGGCCCAGCATTTT
CASSLSGGAQHF
>-|TRBV6-4|-|TRBJ2-5
TGTGCCAGCAGTGACTACCGGGCCCCCCAGACAGGCACAAAAGAGACCCAGTACTTC
CASSDYRAPQTGTKETQYF
>-|TRBV11-2|-|TRBJ1-1
TGTGCCAGCAGCCTCCACACTGAAGCTTTCTTT
CASSLHTEAFF
>-|TRBV6-5|TRBD1|TRBJ2-7
TGTGCCAGCAGACCACACAGGGGACCGTACGAGCAGTACTTC
CASRPHRGPYEQYF
>-|TRBV6-1|TRBD1|TRBJ2-3
TGTGCCAGCAGTGAAAGGGACAGGGGGCGAGGGTCAGATACGCAGTATTTT
CASSERDRGRGSDTQYF
>-|TRBV5-4|-|TRBJ1-1
TGTGCCAGCAGCTTGGAATGGGGAGATCTGAACACTGAAGCTTTCTTT
CASSLEWGDLNTEAFF
>few|TRBV5-1|-|TRBJ2-3
TGCGCCAGCAGCTTGGAAGTAGCGGGCACAGATACGCAGTATTTT
CASSLEVAGTDTQYF
>-|TRBV6-5|-|TRBJ2-1
TGTGCCAGCAGTCGAACGGGGGAAGTGGGCAATGAGCAGTTCTTC
CASSRTGEVGNEQFF
>few|TRBV2|-|TRBJ2-2
TGTGCCAGCAGTGAGGTTGACAGCCCCGGGGAGCTGTTTTTT
CASSEVDSPGELFF
>-|TRBV7-8|TRBD2|TRBJ2-1
TGTGCCAGCAGCTTGACTAGCGGGGGGCTCTCCTACAATGAGCAGTTCTTC
CASSLTSGGLSYNEQFF
>-|TRBV2|-|TRBJ2-6
TGTGCCAGCAAGGAGGGAAAACTCTCTGGGGCCAACGTCCTGACTTTC
CASKEGKLSGANVLTF
>-|TRBV28|TRBD2|TRBJ2-5
TGTGCCAGCAGTCTAACTCTAGCGGGGGGGCTTTCAGAGACCCAGTACTTC
CASSLTLAGGLSETQYF
>-|TRBV4-1|-|TRBJ2-1
TGCGCCAGCAGCCAGCCTACAGATTACAATGAGCAGTTCTTC
CASSQPTDYNEQFF
>few|TRBV5-4|TRBD2|TRBJ2-1
TGTGCCAGCAGCTCTGCCGGGAGGAGTGAGCAGTTCTTC
CASSSAGRSEQFF
>-|TRBV9|TRBD2|TRBJ2-3
TGTGCCAGCAGCACGGGGGGAACAGATACGCAGTATTTT
CASSTGGTDTQYF
>-|TRBV24-1|-|TRBJ2-5
TGTGCCACCAGCCCAGGGGGGAACCAAGAGACCCAGTACTTC
CATSPGGNQETQYF
>-|TRBV13|TRBD1|TRBJ2-3
TGTGCCAGCAGCTCGTCCGGGACAGGGGTGGAGGATACGCAGTATTTT
CASSSSGTGVEDTQYF
>once|TRBV5-5|-|TRBJ2-1
TGTGCCAGCAGCCCGAAGGGGGACCGACAGTTCTTC
CASSPKGDRQFF
>-|TRBV7-9|-|TRBJ2-1
TGTGCCAGCAGCTCACGGGACTCCCTCCACAATGAGCAGTTCTTC
CASSSRDSLHNEQFF
>-|TRBV2|-|TRBJ2-7
TGTGCCAGCAGTGGGGAACAGGGAAGCGAGCAGTACTTC
CASSGEQGSEQYF
>-|TRBV5-1|-|TRBJ1-6
TGCGCCAGCAGCTTGGATCATGAGGATTCACCCCTCCACTTT
CASSLDHEDSPLHF
>-|TRBV7-9|-|TRBJ2-2
TGTGCCAGCAGTCCCCTAGAGAGGTCGAACACCGGGGAGCTGTTTTTT
CASSPLERSNTGELFF
>-|TRBV23-1|-|TRBJ2-7
TGCGCCAGCGACAGGTGGCTGAGCTCCTCCTACGAGCAGTACTTC
CASDRWLSSSYEQYF
>many|TRBV27|-|TRBJ1-6
TGTGCCAGCAGGATAAGAGGGATTTATAATTCACCCCTCCACTTT
CASRIRGIYNSPLHF
>-|TRBV6-6|TRBD1|TRBJ1-2
TGTGCCAGCAGACAGGGGCCCCTCGGCTATGGCTACACCTTC
CASRQGPLGYGYTF
>once|TRBV5-8|-|TRBJ1-2
TGTGCCAGCAGCCGAGCCTGGGGGGGCGATGGCTACACCTTC
CASSRAWGGDGYTF
>-|TRBV6-6|TRBD1|TRBJ2-1
TGTGCCAGCAGTTACTCCGGGACAGGGAACAATGAGCAGTTCTTC
CASSYSGTGNNEQFF
>-|TRBV5-6|-|TRBJ1-1
TGTGCCAGCAGCCATCCTCTAACCTCGCCCGAGGGTGAAGCTTTCTTT
CASSHPLTSPEGEAFF
>-|TRBV18|-|TRBJ2-5
TGTGCCAGCTCACCAATAGGGGAGGTGGAGACCCAGTACTTC
CASSPIGEVETQYF
>-|TRBV28|TRBD2|TRBJ2-3
TGTGCCAGCAGTACACTAGCGCCAGATACGCAGTATTTT
CASSTLAPDTQYF
>-|TRBV4-2|TRBD1|TRBJ2-5
TGTGCCAGCAGCCAAGGACAGGGCTTCCAAGAGACCCAGTACTTC
CASSQGQGFQETQYF
>-|TRBV6-6|-|TRBJ1-4
TGTGCCACGGGAAGGGGGAATGAAAAACTGTTTTTT
CATGRGNEKLFF
>-|TRBV30|-|TRBJ1-6
TGTGCCTGGAGTGTACAGGTCGGTTCACCCCTCCACTTT
CAWSVQVGSPLHF
>-|TRBV2|TRBD1|TRBJ2-7
TGTGCCAGCAGTGAAGGACAGGGTAGTGTGTACGAGCAGTACTTC
CASSEGQGSVYEQYF
>few|TRBV4-1|TRBD2|TRBJ2-7
TGCGCCAGCAGCCTAACTCCCCCCGGGGGACGAGCGGGGGGGAACGAGCAGTACTTC
CASSLTPPGGRAGGNEQYF